The 9 T cell receptor beta chains below all came from one sample that was sequenced in a study of OX40 agonist ivuxolimab in advanced cancers. Here immunoSEQ multiplex PCR was the method, and the copy in TCRdb shows in-frame clones only, minus some. The top ten hold 2.6% of the sample, which has about 34,000 clones, around 80% seen once. The sequencing here drew on CD4+ or CD8+ T cells sorted from blood, taken in a trial of the OX40 agonist ivuxolimab. The source is an adult with an advanced solid tumor such as melanoma, head and neck, liver or kidney cancer.

The genes are TRBV5-4 and TRBJ2-7, with TRBD2 as a possible D gene (6 bases). Germline CDR1 is SGHNT and CDR2 is YYREEE (reference sequence). CDR3 length equals 14 residues. The ends were cut back, 0 bases at V and 1 base at J, with 8 bases in the middle. The CDR3 sequence: CASSLAGGSYEQYF. DNA for the CDR3: TGTGCCAGCAGCTTGGCAGGAGGGTCCTACGAGCAGTACTTC.

This chain uses TRBV10-3 with TRBJ2-1, with 12 bases matching TRBD2. CDR3 length: 16 residues. J lost 2 bases, V lost 5 bases, and 4 bases had no gene match. CDR1 ENHRY and CDR2 SYGVKD come from the germline V gene. This CDR3 is CAISSTSGGTYNEQFF. The CDR3 DNA follows: TGTGCCATCAGTTCGACTAGCGGGGGTACCTACAATGAGCAGTTCTTC.

This clone has just a few counts. The chain uses TRBV7-2 and TRBJ1-1; D call uncertain. This CDR3 has 14 amino acids. Trimming took off 5 bases at V and 7 bases at J, with 17 bases between the two ends. Germline V CDR1 and CDR2: SGHTA, FQGNSA. The CDR3 bases are TGTGCCAGCAGCATTAGGAGAGGAAACCTTGAAGCTTTCTTT. Translation: CASSIRRGNLEAFF.

CDR3: CASSARQGVNTEAFF. For the CDR3, the DNA is TGTGCCAGCAGTGCTCGACAGGGGGTGAACACTGAAGCTTTCTTT. V gene TRBV2 combines with J gene TRBJ1-1; 9 nucleotides agree with TRBD1. V gave up 4 bases and J gave up 0 bases; unmatched junction bases: 3. The CDR3 loop spans 15 amino acids. Germline lookup yields CDR1 SNHLY and CDR2 FYNNEI.

The rearrangement uses TRBV5-4 and TRBJ1-1; perhaps TRBD1 as D (5 bases). Germline CDR1 reads SGHNT; CDR2 reads YYREEE (reference sequence). The CDR3 runs 14 residues. V was pared by 3 bases and J by 1 base, with 10 bases between. The DNA for the CDR3 is TGTGCCAGCAGCTCAACTGGGGGGAACACTGAAGCTTTCTTT. Translation: CASSSTGGNTEAFF.

This clone was detected once. The chain has TRBV2 and TRBJ2-1, with D possibly TRBD1 on 6 matching bases. CDR1 is SNHLY, CDR2 FYNNEI, per germline. This CDR3 has 17 residues. V was cut by 8 bases and J by 6 bases, with 26 bases left in between. The CDR3 DNA reads TGTGCCAGCCTGGGTATGGAAGGGGGACATCGTTTCAATGAGCAGTTCTTC. It is translated as CASLGMEGGHRFNEQFF.

The chain uses TRBV5-1 and TRBJ1-4; a possible D gene is TRBD1 (5 bases). CDR1 SGHRS and CDR2 YFSETQ come from the germline V gene. V dropped 1 base and J dropped 6 bases, with 10 bases sitting between them. The CDR3 sequence is 14 residues long. The CDR3 region has the DNA TGCGCCAGCAGCTTGAGGTCGACAGATGAAAAACTGTTTTTT. Its protein is CASSLRSTDEKLFF.

CDR3: CACYHNEKLFF. The CDR3 DNA reads as TGTGCCTGTTATCATAATGAAAAACTGTTTTTT. This sequence joins TRBV30 and TRBJ1-4; D call uncertain. The CDR3 is 11 residues long. Per germline, CDR1 GTSNPN and CDR2 SVGIG (reference sequence). V was trimmed by 6 bases and J by 4 bases, leaving 6 bases between them.

The V call is TRBV5-5, the J call TRBJ2-5; TRBD1 aligns across 10 bases. The germline CDR1 and CDR2 sequences are SGHKS and YYEKEE (reference sequence). The CDR3 length is 16 residues. After removal of 0 bases from V and 4 bases from J, the junction contained 6 bases not matched to a gene. The DNA of the CDR3 is TGTGCCAGCAGCTTGGTTGGGACAGGGGATGGAGAGACCCAGTACTTC. Translation: CASSLVGTGDGETQYF.